This TCR beta chain originates from a study of identical twins. General study findings and limits: Excess low generation probability was seen in twin-shared out-of-frame alpha sequences.

J was trimmed by 4 bases and V by 7 bases; bases with no gene match: 9. Germline-derived CDR1 and CDR2 are SEHNR and FQNEAQ (reference sequence). There are 16 residues in the CDR3. TCRdb reprocessed the 5' RACE reads via MiXCR and lists one record per CDR3 protein. The data contain under 300,000 distinct CDR3 sequences, around 15% of them singletons. With regard to this clonotype: The antigen is not known.

This TCR derives from a woman aged 18-35 years in good health. J is TRBJ2-1 and V is TRBV7-9, with TRBD2 identical over 11 bases. Sequencing input: memory (CD45RO+) T cells sorted from blood. For the CDR3, the DNA is TGTGCCAGCATCTATGGCGGGACTAGCGGTTACAATGAGCAGTTCTTC. Its translation is CASIYGGTSGYNEQFF.